The 30 T cell receptor beta chains below all came from one sample that was sequenced in a study of long-term antiretroviral therapy in people with HIV. Survey-level immunoSEQ v3.0 assays were run. Clones were sequenced by immunoSEQ multiplex PCR, and TCRdb holds only the in-frame ones, with some missing. The table lists about 17,000 clones, approximately 82% of them singletons. The material sequenced was unsorted PBMCs, taken 0.3 years before starting antiretroviral therapy. These receptors were collected from a man between 50 and 59 years old with HIV.

The chain couples TRBV10-2 to TRBJ1-5; D remains unclear. Germline CDR1 and CDR2: WSHSY and SAAADI. The CDR3 consists of 14 residues. V shed 0 bases and J shed 4 bases, with 7 bases lying between them. CDR3 coding DNA: TGCGCCAGCAGTGAGTCAGCAGAGAATCAGCCCCAGCATTTT. This translates into CASSESAENQPQHF.

The chain employs TRBV4-3 and TRBJ2-2; D is possibly TRBD2 (6 bases). Germline V gene data show CDR1 as LGHNA and CDR2 as YSLEER. Trimming left V 0 bases short and J 9 bases short, with 14 bases between. This CDR3 has 15 amino acids. The CDR3 sequence: CASSQDRSGVRELFF. CDR3 coding DNA: TGCGCCAGCAGCCAAGATAGGTCGGGGGTCCGGGAGCTGTTTTTT.

This chain uses TRBV10-1 with TRBJ1-5; D might be TRBD1 (6 bases). The CDR3 is 16 residues long. V was clipped by 3 bases and J by 0 bases, with 12 bases between them. Germline V gene lookup returns CDR1 WNHNN and CDR2 SYGVQD (reference sequence). The CDR3 here is CASSDQGKTSNQPQHF. In nucleotides, the CDR3 is TGCGCCAGCAGTGATCAGGGGAAGACTAGCAATCAGCCCCAGCATTTT.

V and J are TRBV2 and TRBJ2-7, with D hard to call. The CDR3 consists of 15 residues. Per germline, CDR1 SNHLY and CDR2 FYNNEI. V was clipped by 4 bases and J by 2 bases, with 15 bases between them. CDR3 loop: CASSALSVGAYEQYF. The CDR3 coding sequence is TGTGCCAGCAGTGCCCTAAGCGTTGGGGCCTACGAGCAGTACTTC.

This clone was recorded only once. V is TRBV18 and J is TRBJ2-4; TRBD1 matches 9 bases. The V gene end was trimmed by 6 bases and the J gene end by 1 base; junction bases not matched to a gene: 7. CDR3 length: 16 residues. Germline CDR1 KGHSH, CDR2 LQKENI. Here the CDR3 reads CASSQGQGWAKNIQYF. The CDR3 nucleotides read TGTGCCAGCTCCCAAGGACAGGGGTGGGCCAAAAACATTCAGTACTTC.

J is TRBJ1-1 and V is TRBV5-1, with TRBD1 identical over 7 bases. Trimming cost V 4 bases and J 5 bases; bases outside gene matches: 8. The CDR3 consists of 14 residues. Looked up from germline, CDR1 is SGHRS and CDR2 is YFSETQ. The CDR3 nucleotides are TGCGCCAGCAGCCCTAGGACAGGAGAGACTGAAGCTTTCTTT. Its translation: CASSPRTGETEAFF.

The rearrangement uses TRBV11-2 and TRBJ2-1; TRBD2 agrees at 7 bases. V lost 5 bases to trimming and J lost 6 bases; unmatched junction nucleotides: 13. In germline, CDR1 is SGHAT, CDR2 FQNNGV. This CDR3 is built from 16 residues. In nucleotides, the CDR3 is TGTGCCAGCAGCCCCTATAGCGGGTGGGGATCCAATGAGCAGTTCTTC. It is translated as CASSPYSGWGSNEQFF.

The chain couples TRBV10-1 to TRBJ2-3; no reliable D call. This CDR3 comprises 14 residues. V was shortened by 2 bases and J by 4 bases, with 10 bases between the two germline ends. Germline V CDR1 and CDR2: WNHNN, SYGVQD (reference sequence). CDR3 loop: CASSEPDRADTQYF. CDR3 in DNA: TGCGCCAGCAGTGAGCCCGATAGGGCAGATACGCAGTATTTT.

The chain combines TRBV6-6 with TRBJ2-5; 7 nucleotides line up with TRBD1. CDR3 size: 14 residues. In germline, CDR1 is MNHNY, CDR2 SVGAGI (reference sequence). Germline trimming cut 0 bases from V and 4 bases from J; bases unmatched to any gene: 2. For the CDR3, the DNA is TGTGCCAGCAGTTACTCCGACAGGGTAGAGACCCAGTACTTC. As protein: CASSYSDRVETQYF.

V gene TRBV15 combines with J gene TRBJ2-1; D unclear. This CDR3 has 14 amino acids. Trimming removed 6 bases at V and 4 bases at J, with 13 bases between. Germline CDR1 LNHNV, CDR2 YYDKDF (reference sequence). The CDR3 spells CATRSSRSYNEQFF. CDR3 nucleotide sequence: TGTGCCACCAGGAGTAGCCGTTCGTACAATGAGCAGTTCTTC.

V usage is TRBV6-5 and J usage is TRBJ1-1; D gene unclear. Germline CDR1 and CDR2: MNHEY and SVGAGI. The V and J ends lost 6 bases and 0 bases respectively, with 14 bases between them. The CDR3 runs 15 residues. The CDR3 sequence: CASRPNRPMNTEAFF. Here the CDR3 DNA reads TGTGCCAGCAGGCCGAATCGACCCATGAACACTGAAGCTTTCTTT.

The chain carries TRBV30 and TRBJ2-7; no clear D gene. This CDR3 comprises 14 residues. Germline CDR1 reads GTSNPN; CDR2 reads SVGIG (reference sequence). V was cut by 0 bases and J by 2 bases, with 11 bases left in between. The CDR3 spells CAWSVKGNPYEQYF. CDR3 DNA sequence: TGTGCCTGGAGTGTAAAGGGAAACCCCTACGAGCAGTACTTC.

This clone showed up just once. The rearrangement links TRBV13 to TRBJ2-5; 13 nucleotides agree with TRBD2. V lost 4 bases to trimming and J lost 4 bases; unmatched junction nucleotides: 6. Germline values: CDR1 PRHDT, CDR2 FYEKMQ (reference sequence). CDR3 length: 16 residues. The CDR3 region is CASSSPGLAGRETQYF. The CDR3 DNA reads TGTGCCAGCAGCTCCCCGGGACTAGCGGGACGAGAGACCCAGTACTTC.

This rearrangement joins TRBV6-5 to TRBJ1-6; D not certain. Germline CDR1 is MNHEY and CDR2 is SVGAGI. Trimming shortened V by 2 bases and J by 10 bases, and 12 bases separated the two germline ends. The CDR3 extends over 14 amino acids. The DNA for the CDR3 is TGTGCCAGCAGTTACGGTGGGATGGAGTCACCCCTCCACTTT. As protein: CASSYGGMESPLHF.

This clone was found once. The chain joins TRBV5-1 to TRBJ2-7, with TRBD2 identical over 7 bases. Germline V lookup: CDR1 SGHRS, CDR2 YFSETQ. The CDR3 spans 14 residues. Unmatched junction bases numbered 7, after V lost 0 bases and J lost 7 bases. The DNA of the CDR3 is TGCGCCAGCAGCTTGGCAGGTCTAGCGGAAGAGCAGTACTTC. This translates into CASSLAGLAEEQYF. Full variable domain (missing parts from reference TRBV5-1 and TRBJ2-7): KAGVTQTPRYLIKTRGQQVTLSCSPISGHRSVSWYQQTPGQGLQFLFEYFSETQRNKGNFPGRFSGRQFSNSRSEMNVSTLELGDSALYLCASSLAGLAEEQYFGPGTRLTVT.

The chain employs TRBV27 and TRBJ2-7; TRBD1 matches 8 bases. This CDR3 has 13 amino acids. The V and J ends lost 6 bases and 4 bases, in that order; junction bases with no gene match: 5. In germline, CDR1 is MNHEY, CDR2 SMNVEV (reference sequence). The CDR3 here is CASRKTGEYEQYF. As DNA, the CDR3 is TGTGCCAGCAGGAAGACAGGGGAATACGAGCAGTACTTC.

The rearrangement links TRBV19 to TRBJ1-3; 10 nucleotides line up with TRBD1. V was pared by 3 bases and J by 4 bases, with 3 bases of the junction left unmatched. The germline V gene has CDR1 LNHDA and CDR2 SQIVND (reference sequence). This CDR3 spans 15 amino acids. The chain's CDR3 is CASSIDRGPGNTIYF. In DNA, the CDR3 is TGTGCCAGTAGTATCGACAGGGGGCCCGGAAACACCATATATTTT.

This chain joins TRBV27 and TRBJ1-4; weak D call: TRBD1 (6 bases). CDR1 is MNHEY and CDR2 is SMNVEV in the germline V gene (reference sequence). The CDR3 loop spans 15 amino acids. Trimming removed 5 bases at V and 4 bases at J, with 14 bases between. The CDR3 DNA reads as TGTGCCAGCAGTCGAAGACAGGCTTTTAATGAAAAACTGTTTTTT. Its translation: CASSRRQAFNEKLFF.

The V gene is TRBV5-5, the J gene TRBJ2-7; 7 nucleotides align to TRBD2. Germline V gene sequence: CDR1 SGHKS, CDR2 YYEKEE (reference sequence). The CDR3 is made up of 13 amino acids. The ends lost 7 bases at V and 2 bases at J; junction bases unmatched: 6. The CDR3 protein is CASGGGGTYEQYF. The CDR3 region has the DNA TGTGCCAGCGGGGGGGGAGGCACCTACGAGCAGTACTTC.

This clone was found once. V usage is TRBV29-1 and J usage is TRBJ2-3; 14 nucleotides line up with TRBD2. The CDR3 is 14 amino acids. Germline V CDR1 and CDR2: SQVTM, ANQGSEA. V trimming: 7 bases; J trimming: 3 bases; junction bases outside the gene matches: 3. The DNA of the CDR3 is TGCAGCGCTGGGACTAGCGGGAGAACAGATACGCAGTATTTT. The encoded protein is CSAGTSGRTDTQYF.

This chain links TRBV7-9 with TRBJ1-1; D is unresolved. CDR3 length: 13 residues. Germline-derived CDR1 and CDR2 are SEHNR and FQNEAQ (reference sequence). V dropped 8 bases and J dropped 10 bases, with 20 bases sitting between them. The CDR3 here is CASESLGVLGAFF. CDR3 coding DNA: TGTGCCAGCGAATCTCTTGGCGTCTTGGGAGCTTTCTTT. Full variable domain (missing parts from reference TRBV7-9 and TRBJ1-1): DTGVSQNPRHKITKRGQNVTFRCDPISEHNRLYWYRQTLGQGPEFLTYFQNEAQLEKSRLLSDRFSAERPKGSFSTLEIQRTEQGDSAMYLCASESLGVLGAFFGQGTRLTVV.

This clone was seen a handful of times. J is TRBJ1-3 and V is TRBV2, with a possible D match to TRBD1 (5 bases). Trimming removed 0 bases from V and 0 bases from J, with 12 bases in between. There are 17 residues in the CDR3. CDR1 is SNHLY and CDR2 is FYNNEI in the germline V gene. CDR3 nucleotide sequence: TGTGCCAGCAGTGAAGCAACCAGGGAGTTCTCTGGAAACACCATATATTTT. Protein: CASSEATREFSGNTIYF.

CDR3 loop: CASSAYRQGGETQYF. Here the CDR3 DNA reads TGTGCCAGCAGCGCTTATAGACAGGGCGGAGAGACCCAGTACTTC. The chain recombines TRBV9 with TRBJ2-5; TRBD1 agrees at 7 bases. CDR3 length equals 15 residues. The germline V gene has CDR1 SGDLS and CDR2 YYNGEE. Unmatched junction bases numbered 9, after V lost 3 bases and J lost 4 bases.

This rearrangement joins TRBV18 to TRBJ1-2; D is perhaps TRBD1 (5 bases). The CDR3 is 13 amino acids. CDR1 is KGHSH, CDR2 LQKENI, per germline. Trimming cost V 3 bases and J 8 bases, with 13 bases left between them. The CDR3 nucleotides read TGTGCCAGCTCACCCGCCAGGGCAGAAGGCTACACCTTC. Amino acids: CASSPARAEGYTF.

This clone was detected a few times. The V call is TRBV2, the J call TRBJ1-1, with D perhaps matching TRBD1 (5 bases). The V gene lost 9 bases and the J gene lost 1 base, with 15 bases spanning the gap. This CDR3 comprises 14 residues. Germline lookup yields CDR1 SNHLY and CDR2 FYNNEI. The CDR3 DNA reads TGTGCCAGTCCTTCCGGGGGAACGAACACTGAAGCTTTCTTT. Translating it yields CASPSGGTNTEAFF.

The gene calls are TRBV7-8 and TRBJ1-1, with a possible D match to TRBD1 (5 bases). Per germline, CDR1 SGHVS and CDR2 FQNEAQ. This CDR3 is 12 amino acids long. Trimming shortened V by 5 bases and J by 7 bases, and 11 bases separated the two germline ends. The CDR3 nucleotides are TGTGCCAGCAGCCCCAGGGAGGGTGAAGCTTTCTTT. Translation gives CASSPREGEAFF. The whole variable domain, remainder taken from reference TRBV7-8 and TRBJ1-1, is GAGVSQSPRYKVAKRGQDVALRCDPISGHVSLFWYQQALGQGPEFLTYFQNEAQLDKSGLPSDRFFAERPEGSVSTLKIQRTQQEDSAVYLCASSPREGEAFFGQGTRLTVV.

The rearrangement links TRBV27 to TRBJ1-2, with D uncertain. Germline CDR1 and CDR2: MNHEY and SMNVEV (reference sequence). This CDR3 is 13 amino acids long. V lost 5 bases, J lost 5 bases, and 12 bases lay in between. CDR3 nucleotides: TGTGCCAGCAGTCCAAGAAGGGTGTATGGCTACACCTTC. Its protein product is CASSPRRVYGYTF.

V and J are TRBV27 and TRBJ2-1, with 16 bases that match TRBD2. The CDR3 is 15 amino acids. The J segment lost 9 bases and the V segment lost 6 bases, leaving 5 bases of the junction unmatched. CDR1 is MNHEY, CDR2 SMNVEV, per germline (reference sequence). The CDR3 sequence: CASRPGLAGGGEQFF. For the CDR3, the DNA is TGTGCCAGCAGGCCGGGACTAGCGGGAGGGGGTGAGCAGTTCTTC.

This chain uses TRBV30 with TRBJ1-5, with TRBD1 matching 8 bases. The germline V gene encodes CDR1 GTSNPN and CDR2 SVGIG (reference sequence). V gave up 4 bases and J gave up 3 bases; unmatched junction bases: 8. There are 15 residues in the CDR3. This CDR3 is CAWTRPDRDNQPQHF. CDR3 DNA sequence: TGTGCCTGGACCAGACCGGACAGGGACAATCAGCCCCAGCATTTT.

The chain recombines TRBV2 with TRBJ1-5; D is undetermined. The CDR3 covers 13 residues. Germline assignment: CDR1 SNHLY and CDR2 FYNNEI. V gave up 0 bases and J gave up 4 bases, with 4 bases separating them. The CDR3 nucleotides read TGTGCCAGCAGTGAAGCGGGGAATCAGCCCCAGCATTTT. It specifies CASSEAGNQPQHF.